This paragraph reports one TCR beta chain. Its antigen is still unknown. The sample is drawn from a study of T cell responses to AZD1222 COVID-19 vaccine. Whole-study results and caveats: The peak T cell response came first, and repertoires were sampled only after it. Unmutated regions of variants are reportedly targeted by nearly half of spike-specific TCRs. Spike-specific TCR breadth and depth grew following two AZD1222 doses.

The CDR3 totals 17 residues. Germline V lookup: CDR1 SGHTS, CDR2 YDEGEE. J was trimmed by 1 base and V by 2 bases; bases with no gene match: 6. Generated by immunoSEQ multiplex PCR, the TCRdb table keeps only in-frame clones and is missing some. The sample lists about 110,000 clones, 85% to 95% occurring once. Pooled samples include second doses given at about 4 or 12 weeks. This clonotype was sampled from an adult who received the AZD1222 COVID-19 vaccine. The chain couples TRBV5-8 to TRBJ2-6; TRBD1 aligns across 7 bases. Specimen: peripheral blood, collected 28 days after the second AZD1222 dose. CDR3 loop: CASSFGQVSSGANVLTF. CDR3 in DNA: TGTGCCAGCAGCTTCGGACAGGTGTCTTCTGGGGCCAACGTCCTGACTTTC.